This T cell receptor beta chain was identified during a study of resident and recirculating memory T cells in vitiligo. Germline lookup yields CDR1 SGHVS and CDR2 FQNEAQ. This CDR3 is 16 amino acids long. Trimming took off 2 bases at V and 3 bases at J, with 16 bases between the two ends. TCRdb's table, derived via immunoSEQ multiplex PCR, lists solely in-frame clones and lacks some. The data contain tens of thousands of clones, approximately 93% of them singletons. This clone was found once. The sample comprised blood. The rearrangement links TRBV7-8 to TRBJ1-2; TRBD1 might be the D (6 bases). This receptor was identified in a male donor with vitiligo. The CDR3 DNA reads TGTGCCAGCAGCTTAAACAGGGAAGGCGAGGACTATGGCTACACCTTC. Amino acids: CASSLNREGEDYGYTF.